This T cell receptor (beta chain) derives from a study of cytomegalovirus exposure and HLA in healthy donors. PCR amplification relied on 60 Vbeta primers (plus 13 Jbeta primers). In the original analysis: A later analysis tallied some 84 million unique TCR beta chains, some 10 million of them shared. Using immunoSEQ multiplex PCR, the repertoire was profiled, and TCRdb retains in-frame clones only, with some absent. That table supplies the V and J calls and clone size; D and trimming were determined from the DNA. The table includes 200,000 to 250,000 clones, approximately 70% detected once. General study results and limits: A further, later analysis showed that HLA-associated TCR beta chains (compared with equally common others) were more clonally expanded.

This clone was seen a handful of times. Its antigen is as yet unknown. Germline CDR1 and CDR2: MNHEY and SVGAGI. V lost 2 bases and J lost 4; bases outside the gene matches: 5. The CDR3 is 16 amino acids. The chain is built from TRBV6-5 and TRBJ1-6; 7 positions match TRBD1. Sequenced material: PBMCs. The source is a man aged 40-55 years in good health and CMV-seropositive. The CDR3 bases are TGTGCCAGCAGTTACATAGACAGGGAGTATAATTCACCCCTCCACTTT. This gives the protein CASSYIDREYNSPLHF.